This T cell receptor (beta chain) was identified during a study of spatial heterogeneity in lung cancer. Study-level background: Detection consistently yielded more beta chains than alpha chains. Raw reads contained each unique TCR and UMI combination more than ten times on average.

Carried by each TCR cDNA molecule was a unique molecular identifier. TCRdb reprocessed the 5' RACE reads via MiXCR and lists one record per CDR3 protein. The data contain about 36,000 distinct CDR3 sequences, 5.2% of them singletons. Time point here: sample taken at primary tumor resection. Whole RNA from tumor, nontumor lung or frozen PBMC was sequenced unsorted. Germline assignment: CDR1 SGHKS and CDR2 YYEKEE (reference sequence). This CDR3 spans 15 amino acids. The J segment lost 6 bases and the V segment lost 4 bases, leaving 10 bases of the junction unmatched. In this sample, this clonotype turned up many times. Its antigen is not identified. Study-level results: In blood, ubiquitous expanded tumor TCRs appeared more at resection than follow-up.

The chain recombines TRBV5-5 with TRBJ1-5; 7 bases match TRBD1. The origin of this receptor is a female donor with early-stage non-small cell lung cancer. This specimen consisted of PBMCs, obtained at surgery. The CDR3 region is CASSMTGLRGQPQHF. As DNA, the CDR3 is TGTGCCAGCAGCATGACAGGGCTTCGGGGTCAGCCCCAGCATTTT.